This is a list of T cell receptor beta chains from one sample in a study of blood T cell repertoires in COVID-19. TCRdb keeps only in-frame clones here, not all; method: immunoSEQ multiplex PCR. The data contain approximately 480,000 clones, around 87% of them singletons. Material: PBMCs or T cells enriched from blood (not recorded which). Source of these receptors: a woman under 30 who had recovered from COVID-19. Both conserved end residues are part of each CDR3. D genes are given only for firm matches. Clone size, where shown, is once, few, many, or a class for clones that have expanded.

clone size: NA
J gene: TRBJ2-1
V gene: TRBV30
D gene: TRBD1
CDR3 DNA: TGTGCCTGGAGTCCGGGACAGGGATTTAGGAATGAGCAGTTCTTC
CDR3 protein: CAWSPGQGFRNEQFF

clone size: NA
J gene: TRBJ1-2
V gene: TRBV28
D gene: NA
CDR3 DNA: TGTGCCAGCAGCTCTACAGGGTACGATTTCTACACCTTC
CDR3 protein: CASSSTGYDFYTF

clone size: NA
J gene: TRBJ1-1
V gene: TRBV6-5
D gene: NA
CDR3 DNA: TGTGCCAGCAGTTGGAGGCCGGTGAACACTGAAGCTTTCTTT
CDR3 protein: CASSWRPVNTEAFF

clone size: NA
J gene: TRBJ2-5
V gene: TRBV3-1/TRBV3-2
D gene: NA
CDR3 DNA: TGTGCCAGCAGCCAAGACAGTTCCCAAGAGACCCAGTACTTC
CDR3 protein: CASSQDSSQETQYF

clone size: NA
J gene: TRBJ2-5
V gene: TRBV12-3/TRBV12-4
D gene: NA
CDR3 DNA: TGTGCCAGCAGTTTAGCGACAGACGAGACCCAGTACTTC
CDR3 protein: CASSLATDETQYF

clone size: NA
J gene: TRBJ2-1
V gene: TRBV7-2
D gene: NA
CDR3 DNA: TGTGCCAGCTCCCCTAATTCCTACAATGAGCAGTTCTTC
CDR3 protein: CASSPNSYNEQFF

clone size: NA
J gene: TRBJ2-5
V gene: TRBV7-2
D gene: NA
CDR3 DNA: TGTGCCAGCAGCTTGACAAAGGGGGAAGAGACCCAGTACTTC
CDR3 protein: CASSLTKGEETQYF

clone size: NA
J gene: TRBJ2-1
V gene: TRBV6-5
D gene: TRBD1
CDR3 DNA: TGTGCCAGCGGAGACAGGGGGCTGTACAATGAGCAGTTCTTC
CDR3 protein: CASGDRGLYNEQFF

clone size: NA
J gene: TRBJ2-5
V gene: TRBV2
D gene: NA
CDR3 DNA: TGTGCCAGCAGTGAAAGGGGGGGGCGACGGGAGACCCAGTACTTC
CDR3 protein: CASSERGGRRETQYF

clone size: NA
J gene: TRBJ1-3
V gene: TRBV2
D gene: TRBD1
CDR3 DNA: TGTGCCAGCAGAGTAGGACAGGGGGCCTCTGGAAACACCATATATTTT
CDR3 protein: CASRVGQGASGNTIYF

clone size: NA
J gene: TRBJ2-7
V gene: TRBV12-3/TRBV12-4
D gene: NA
CDR3 DNA: TGTGCCAGCACCAAGGGGGGGTACGAGCAGTACTTC
CDR3 protein: CASTKGGYEQYF

clone size: once
J gene: TRBJ1-6
V gene: TRBV5-6
D gene: NA
CDR3 DNA: TGTGCCAGCAGCTTGGGAAGACAATTATATAATTCACCCCTCCACTTT
CDR3 protein: CASSLGRQLYNSPLHF

clone size: NA
J gene: TRBJ2-7
V gene: TRBV7-9
D gene: TRBD1
CDR3 DNA: TGTGCCAGCAGCCATACTTGGACAGGGGGATACGAGCAGTACTTC
CDR3 protein: CASSHTWTGGYEQYF

clone size: once
J gene: TRBJ2-2
V gene: TRBV5-1
D gene: TRBD2
CDR3 DNA: TGCGCCAGCAGGAGGACTAGCGGGGGGGCCGACACCGGGGAGCTGTTTTTT
CDR3 protein: CASRRTSGGADTGELFF

clone size: NA
J gene: TRBJ1-4
V gene: TRBV30
D gene: NA
CDR3 DNA: TGTGCCTGGAGTGTTGGAGGGACTAATGAAAAACTGTTTTTT
CDR3 protein: CAWSVGGTNEKLFF

clone size: NA
J gene: TRBJ2-1
V gene: TRBV28
D gene: NA
CDR3 DNA: TGTGCCAGCAGGTCAACCAGGTCGGATGAGCAGTTCTTC
CDR3 protein: CASRSTRSDEQFF

clone size: NA
J gene: TRBJ2-5
V gene: TRBV2
D gene: TRBD2
CDR3 DNA: TGTGCCAGCAATAGAGCGGGGGGGCCGACCAGCATGGAGACCCAGTACTTC
CDR3 protein: CASNRAGGPTSMETQYF

clone size: NA
J gene: TRBJ2-7
V gene: TRBV7-9
D gene: NA
CDR3 DNA: TGTGCCAGCAGCTCCCGTATGCGGGCCTACGAGCAGTACTTC
CDR3 protein: CASSSRMRAYEQYF

clone size: NA
J gene: TRBJ2-3
V gene: TRBV11-3
D gene: NA
CDR3 DNA: TGTGCCAGCAGCTCCCTGGACTCTGATACGCAGTATTTT
CDR3 protein: CASSSLDSDTQYF

clone size: NA
J gene: TRBJ2-7
V gene: TRBV5-6
D gene: NA
CDR3 DNA: TGTGCCAGCAGCTTGGGAGTTTTCGGCGAGCAGTACTTC
CDR3 protein: CASSLGVFGEQYF